These 20 T cell receptor beta chains share one sample of origin, sequenced in a study of T cells in Graves' hyperthyroidism and ophthalmopathy. The TCR beta CDR3 regions underwent amplification using RNA transcripts as the source. HTBI primers drove first-round RT-PCR of the TCR CDR3. TCRdb analysed the multiplex PCR reads with MiXCR anew, one entry per CDR3 protein. In the table there are more than 650,000 distinct CDR3 sequences, 13% to 15% of which are singletons. Sequenced material: blood. The receptor source for this set is a woman under 30 with Graves' hyperthyroidism.

This clonotype was detected many times. The V gene is TRBV6-1, the J gene TRBJ2-1, with 8 bases that match TRBD2. V lost 6 bases to trimming and J lost 7 bases; unmatched junction nucleotides: 17. Germline assignment: CDR1 MNHNS and CDR2 SASEGT. The CDR3 is 17 amino acids. In DNA form, the CDR3 reads TGTGCCAGCAGACCCCTTATAGCGGGAAGAGGTGGTAATGAGCAGTTCTTC. It is translated as CASRPLIAGRGGNEQFF.

This clonotype was observed many times. This rearrangement joins TRBV27 to TRBJ2-3; perhaps TRBD1 as D (6 bases). With 6 bases removed from V and 2 bases from J, the gap between germline ends came to 15 bases. Germline-derived CDR1 and CDR2 are MNHEY and SMNVEV (reference sequence). The CDR3 is made up of 15 amino acids. The CDR3 is CASSRTGSPTDTQYF. CDR3 DNA: TGTGCCAGCAGCCGTACAGGGAGCCCCACAGATACGCAGTATTTT.

This clonotype occurred a few times. The gene calls are TRBV28 and TRBJ2-5; D remains ambiguous. V was trimmed by 5 bases and J by 7 bases, leaving 8 bases between them. The CDR3 has 11 residues. CDR1 MDHEN and CDR2 SYDVKM come from the germline V gene. DNA for the CDR3: TGTGCCAGCAGTACCTCCTCGACCCAGTACTTC. As protein: CASSTSSTQYF. The full variable domain, in which reference TRBV28 and TRBJ2-5 provide the parts outside the CDR3, is DVKVTQSSRYLVKRTGEKVFLECVQDMDHENMFWYRQDPGLGLRLIYFSYDVKMKEKGDIPEGYSVSREKKERFSLILESASTNQTSMYLCASSTSSTQYFGPGTRLLVL.

This clonotype has at least ten counts. The CDR3 reads CASSLVLAEGTDTQYF. The DNA of the CDR3 is TGCGCCAGCAGCTTGGTACTAGCGGAAGGCACAGATACGCAGTATTTT. The J gene is TRBJ2-3, the V gene TRBV5-1, with TRBD2 matching over 8 bases. This CDR3 region has 16 residues. The junction had 4 bases not matched to a gene; V was cut back by 0 bases and J by 1 base. Germline CDR1 and CDR2: SGHRS and YFSETQ.

This clonotype was observed a few times. This chain connects TRBV27 to TRBJ2-7; the D is unclear. Trimming removed 3 bases from V and 3 bases from J, with 9 bases in between. Germline CDR1 MNHEY, CDR2 SMNVEV (reference sequence). This CDR3 has 13 amino acids. CDR3 in amino acids: CASSFSGFYEQYF. The CDR3 DNA follows: TGTGCCAGCAGTTTCTCGGGCTTCTACGAGCAGTACTTC.

This clonotype came up many times. This rearrangement joins TRBV11-2 to TRBJ2-7; TRBD2 matches at 10 bases. This CDR3 region has 15 residues. The junction had 9 bases not matched to a gene; V was cut back by 4 bases and J by 6 bases. CDR1 is SGHAT, CDR2 FQNNGV, per germline. Written as DNA, the CDR3 is TGTGCCAGCAGCTCACCAAGCGGGAGGGGCGTCGAGCAGTACTTC. Encoded protein: CASSSPSGRGVEQYF.

This clonotype has a count of ten or more. The chain couples TRBV18 to TRBJ2-7; D is ambiguous. The CDR3 extends over 13 amino acids. Trimming removed 3 bases from V and 6 bases from J, with 12 bases in between. Germline values: CDR1 KGHSH, CDR2 LQKENI. CDR3 in DNA: TGTGCCAGCTCACCTGAAGTACGACTCGAGCAGTACTTC. Translation gives CASSPEVRLEQYF.

This clonotype was seen repeatedly, ten times or more. The rearrangement uses TRBV2 and TRBJ2-7, with 9 bases aligning to TRBD1. In germline, CDR1 is SNHLY, CDR2 FYNNEI. The J segment lost 4 bases and the V segment lost 3 bases, leaving 4 bases of the junction unmatched. There are 14 residues in the CDR3. CDR3 in DNA: TGTGCCAGCAGTGAGGGACAGGGACATTACGAGCAGTACTTC. It specifies CASSEGQGHYEQYF.

This clonotype was seen repeatedly, ten times or more. V gene TRBV12-3 or TRBV12-4 combines with J gene TRBJ2-1, with unresolved D. Trimming took off 1 base at V and 0 bases at J, with 13 bases between the two ends. The CDR3 has 17 residues. The CDR3 DNA reads TGTGCCAGCAGTTTAGACGGGCCCCAAAGCTCCTACAATGAGCAGTTCTTC. Translation gives CASSLDGPQSSYNEQFF.

The chain is built from TRBV6-5 and TRBJ2-1; 9 bases align to TRBD1. Trimming removed 2 bases from V and 10 bases from J; junction bases left unmatched: 6. CDR1 is MNHEY, CDR2 SVGAGI, per germline. CDR3 length: 14 residues. The CDR3 DNA reads as TGTGCCAGCAGTTACCGGGGACAGGGACCCGAGCAGTTCTTC. Protein product: CASSYRGQGPEQFF.

The chain is built from TRBV4-1 and TRBJ2-7; maybe TRBD1 (5 bases). Germline CDR1 reads MGHRA; CDR2 reads YSYEKL. This CDR3 comprises 14 residues. V lost 0 bases to trimming and J lost 5 bases, with 11 bases between them. This CDR3 reads CASSQDVGPNEQYF. In DNA form, the CDR3 reads TGCGCCAGCAGCCAAGATGTGGGGCCTAACGAGCAGTACTTC.

This clonotype was seen once. This chain connects TRBV5-8 to TRBJ2-7, with D hard to call. Germline V gene lookup returns CDR1 SGHTS and CDR2 YDEGEE. Deletions cut 5 bases from V and 6 bases from J, with 15 bases between. This CDR3 comprises 13 residues. CDR3 region: CASRKWTDFEQYF. In nucleotides, the CDR3 is TGTGCCAGCAGAAAATGGACCGACTTCGAGCAGTACTTC.

This clonotype was found many times. The J gene is TRBJ2-2, the V gene TRBV7-3; D is perhaps TRBD1 (5 bases). The CDR3 consists of 14 residues. Between the trimmed V and J ends, which lost 4 bases and 3 bases, there was a span of 9 bases. Germline V lookup: CDR1 SGHTA, CDR2 FQGTGA. CDR3 protein: CASSSGWDTGELFF. Written as DNA, the CDR3 is TGTGCCAGCAGCTCAGGGTGGGACACCGGGGAGCTGTTTTTT.

The V and J genes are TRBV24-1 and TRBJ2-1; the D gene is possibly TRBD1 (6 bases). Trimming shortened V by 9 bases and J by 0 bases, and 14 bases separated the two germline ends. The CDR3 runs to 15 residues. CDR1 KGHDR and CDR2 SFDVKD come from the germline V gene. CDR3 nucleotide sequence: TGTGCCACCGCCAGGGGTTCGAGCTCCTACAATGAGCAGTTCTTC. It specifies CATARGSSSYNEQFF.

The CDR3 region is CASNFEATGELFF. The CDR3 region has the DNA TGTGCCAGTAATTTCGAGGCGACCGGGGAGCTGTTTTTT. The V call is TRBV19, the J call TRBJ2-2; D remains unclear. The germline V and J ends were trimmed by 7 bases and 5 bases, with 11 bases remaining between them. CDR3 size: 13 residues. CDR1 is LNHDA, CDR2 SQIVND, per germline (reference sequence).

The chain recombines TRBV5-1 with TRBJ1-6; 7 nucleotides line up with TRBD1. The CDR3 totals 15 residues. The V segment lost 5 bases and the J segment 8 bases; nucleotides outside the gene matches: 10. The germline V gene encodes CDR1 SGHRS and CDR2 YFSETQ. The CDR3 reads CASSATDQGDSPLHF. In DNA form, the CDR3 reads TGCGCCAGCAGTGCGACGGACCAGGGGGATTCACCCCTCCACTTT.

In its sample, this clonotype was seen a few times. The chain joins TRBV4-3 to TRBJ1-1, with D maybe TRBD1 (6 bases). Trimming left V 0 bases short and J 1 base short, with 12 bases between. This CDR3 has 16 residues. CDR1 is LGHNA, CDR2 YSLEER, per germline. Here the CDR3 reads CASSQDRRQENTEAFF. In nucleotides, the CDR3 is TGCGCCAGCAGCCAAGATCGGCGACAGGAGAACACTGAAGCTTTCTTT.

This clonotype showed up many times. The J gene is TRBJ2-4, the V gene TRBV18; D gene uncertain. With 0 bases removed from V and 10 bases from J, the gap between germline ends came to 13 bases. The CDR3 covers 14 residues. CDR1 KGHSH and CDR2 LQKENI come from the germline V gene. In DNA, the CDR3 is TGTGCCAGCTCACCACCGAACGAGCGCCAAATTCAGTACTTC. This translates into CASSPPNERQIQYF.

This clonotype was found a few times. The V gene is TRBV5-1, the J gene TRBJ1-1; D gene unclear. This CDR3 is 13 amino acids long. Trimming took off 4 bases at V and 1 base at J, with 8 bases between the two ends. Germline V lookup: CDR1 SGHRS, CDR2 YFSETQ. This CDR3 is CASSGEQNTEAFF. The CDR3 DNA sequence: TGCGCCAGCAGCGGGGAGCAGAACACTGAAGCTTTCTTT.

This clonotype has a handful of counts. This rearrangement joins TRBV30 to TRBJ2-6; a possible D gene is TRBD1 (6 bases). The CDR3 extends over 15 amino acids. V dropped 0 bases and J dropped 2 bases, with 8 bases sitting between them. Germline CDR1 reads GTSNPN; CDR2 reads SVGIG (reference sequence). Here the CDR3 DNA reads TGTGCCTGGAGTGTAGGGGGAACTGGGGCCAACGTCCTGACTTTC. Protein product: CAWSVGGTGANVLTF.